One sample yielded the 22 T cell receptor beta chains listed below, sequenced in a study of T cells after yellow fever vaccination. MiXCR was run by TCRdb on the 5' RACE reads, yielding one entry per CDR3 protein. The profile shows roughly 350,000 distinct CDR3 sequences, roughly 4.3% of them singletons. The source was PBMCs, collected 5 days after the yellow fever booster vaccination. Receptor source: a young man who received the YFV17D yellow fever vaccine.

CDR3 sequence (DNA): TGCGCCAGCAGCTTGGCAATGGGAGAGGGCTACACCTTC. Its protein is CASSLAMGEGYTF. This chain connects TRBV5-1 to TRBJ1-2; D unresolved. The CDR3 runs 13 residues. Germline V CDR1 and CDR2: SGHRS, YFSETQ. Trimming cost V 0 bases and J 8 bases, with 11 bases left between them.

This clonotype was seen only a few times. CDR3 residues: CASSQPNVPGSEAFF. CDR3 coding DNA: TGTGCCAGCAGCCAACCCAACGTTCCGGGATCCGAAGCTTTCTTT. This sequence joins TRBV7-9 and TRBJ1-1; D unresolved. V gave up 5 bases and J gave up 8 bases, with 21 bases separating them. CDR1 is SEHNR, CDR2 FQNEAQ, per germline (reference sequence). The CDR3 contains 15 residues.

This clonotype was seen repeatedly, ten times or more. The J gene is TRBJ2-1, the V gene TRBV10-3; TRBD2 matches at 7 bases. CDR1 is ENHRY, CDR2 SYGVKD, per germline. With V trimmed by 6 bases and J by 6 bases, 11 bases remained unmatched. The length of the CDR3 is 15 residues. As DNA, the CDR3 is TGTGCCATCAGACCTGGACTAGTCGCAATCAATGAGCAGTTCTTC. Protein sequence: CAIRPGLVAINEQFF.

This clonotype was seen ten or more times. The chain carries TRBV5-1 and TRBJ2-7; perhaps D is TRBD1 or TRBD2 (6 bases each). V lost 2 bases, J lost 3 bases, and 9 bases lay in between. The CDR3 has 13 residues. Germline assignment: CDR1 SGHRS and CDR2 YFSETQ. The CDR3 nucleotides read TGCGCCAGCAGCTTCGGGGGCTTCTACGAGCAGTACTTC. Its protein is CASSFGGFYEQYF.

The gene calls are TRBV7-2 and TRBJ2-6; D not resolved. CDR3 length: 16 amino acids. V shed 1 base and J shed 0 bases, with 7 bases lying between them. CDR1 SGHTA and CDR2 FQGNSA come from the germline V gene. The CDR3 coding sequence is TGTGCCAGCAGCTTAGGGGCAAGCTCTGGGGCCAACGTCCTGACTTTC. Amino acid sequence: CASSLGASSGANVLTF.

This clonotype was detected a few times. The rearrangement joins TRBV6-2 or TRBV6-3 to TRBJ2-3, with D unresolved. The length of the CDR3 is 15 residues. V dropped 5 bases and J dropped 2 bases, with 14 bases sitting between them. Germline V CDR1 and CDR2: MNHEY, SVGEGT. CDR3 sequence: CASSPPAGITDTQYF. The DNA of the CDR3 is TGTGCCAGCAGTCCCCCGGCAGGCATCACAGATACGCAGTATTTT.

This clonotype was seen only a few times. The chain has TRBV5-1 and TRBJ2-2; no reliable D call. Per the germline V gene, CDR1 is SGHRS and CDR2 is YFSETQ. This CDR3 region has 16 residues. V was cut by 0 bases and J by 1 base, with 10 bases left in between. The CDR3 DNA reads as TGCGCCAGCAGCTTGGATCCAGCGCTGAACACCGGGGAGCTGTTTTTT. This codes for CASSLDPALNTGELFF.

This clonotype was seen many times. V gene TRBV29-1 combines with J gene TRBJ1-4; 11 nucleotides line up with TRBD1. The germline V gene encodes CDR1 SQVTM and CDR2 ANQGSEA. This CDR3 is built from 12 residues. The trim removed 6 bases at V and 7 bases at J, leaving 1 base unmatched. This CDR3 is CSVGTGGEKLFF. In DNA form, the CDR3 reads TGCAGCGTGGGGACAGGGGGTGAAAAACTGTTTTTT.

This chain connects TRBV4-1 to TRBJ2-7, with D possibly being TRBD2 (5 bases). The germline V and J ends were trimmed by 5 bases and 2 bases, with 10 bases remaining between them. The CDR3 length is 13 residues. CDR1 MGHRA and CDR2 YSYEKL come from the germline V gene. The CDR3 is CASSSLVTYEQYV. The CDR3 DNA follows: TGCGCCAGCAGCTCACTAGTCACCTACGAGCAGTACGTC.

Ten or more counts support this clonotype. This chain uses TRBV7-9 with TRBJ2-1, with D maybe TRBD2 (6 bases). The CDR3 has 13 residues. CDR1 and CDR2 (germline): SEHNR, FQNEAQ (reference sequence). With 6 bases removed from V and 4 bases from J, the gap between germline ends came to 10 bases. For the CDR3, the DNA is TGTGCCAGCAGTCCGGAGGGGTACAATGAGCAGTTCTTC. Protein sequence: CASSPEGYNEQFF.

The chain links TRBV7-2 to TRBJ2-7; D perhaps matches TRBD2 (6 bases). Trimming took 6 bases from V and 0 from J, leaving 6 bases between them. This CDR3 region has 12 residues. Germline CDR1 is SGHTA and CDR2 is FQGNSA. The CDR3 sequence: CASRRDSYEQYF. The CDR3 region has the DNA TGTGCCAGCAGGCGGGACTCCTACGAGCAGTACTTC.

There are many counts of this clonotype. The rearrangement uses TRBV25-1 and TRBJ2-3; D is perhaps TRBD1 (6 bases). The CDR3 loop spans 13 amino acids. V was pared by 11 bases and J by 5 bases, with 17 bases between. Germline CDR1 MGHDK, CDR2 SYGVNS. The CDR3 coding sequence is TGTGCCGCCAAAGACAGGTTGGGAGATACGCAGTATTTT. Translated, it gives CAAKDRLGDTQYF.

There are many counts of this clonotype. The J gene is TRBJ2-7, the V gene TRBV29-1, with 12 bases aligning to TRBD2. CDR1 SQVTM and CDR2 ANQGSEA come from the germline V gene. The CDR3 spans 13 residues. V lost 6 bases, J lost 4 bases, and 4 bases stayed unmatched. CDR3 sequence: CSVQLAGGYEQYF. CDR3 nucleotides: TGCAGCGTCCAACTAGCGGGGGGTTACGAGCAGTACTTC.

There are many counts of this clonotype. The DNA of the CDR3 is TGTGCCAGCAGCAAAACTCCGGGACTAGCGGGGCCCTCCTACAATGAGCAGTTCTTC. Protein product: CASSKTPGLAGPSYNEQFF. The V and J genes are TRBV21-1 and TRBJ2-1; no check of the table's D call, TRBD2, against the DNA was made. TRBV21-1 is assigned pseudogene status. The CDR3 totals 19 residues.

CDR3 DNA sequence: TGTGCCAGCAGCTTGGAACTAGCGGGGGGGCCCGAGCAGTACTTC. Protein sequence: CASSLELAGGPEQYF. This chain uses TRBV5-4 with TRBJ2-7; 13 bases match TRBD2. J gave up 6 bases and V 0 bases, and 3 bases lay outside the gene matches. Germline V CDR1 and CDR2: SGHNT, YYREEE (reference sequence). This CDR3 region has 15 residues.

In this sample, this clonotype turned up a few times. The gene calls are TRBV25-1 and TRBJ1-2, with D possibly being TRBD1 (6 bases). V was trimmed by 4 bases and J by 1 base, leaving 7 bases between them. CDR3 length: 13 residues. Per the germline V gene, CDR1 is MGHDK and CDR2 is SYGVNS. CDR3 in DNA: TGTGCCAGCAGTGCGGACAGTAACTATGGCTACACCTTC. Translating it yields CASSADSNYGYTF.

The chain recombines TRBV4-1 with TRBJ1-6, with 7 bases that match TRBD1. CDR3 length: 16 amino acids. Germline loops: CDR1 MGHRA, CDR2 YSYEKL. V trimming: 4 bases; J trimming: 7 bases; junction bases outside the gene matches: 10. The CDR3 loop is CASSLRTGRVNSPLHF. CDR3 sequence (DNA): TGCGCCAGCAGCCTGAGGACAGGACGGGTGAATTCACCCCTCCACTTT.

The chain combines TRBV28 with TRBJ1-2, with 8 bases lining up with TRBD1. Per germline, CDR1 MDHEN and CDR2 SYDVKM. CDR3 length: 13 amino acids. V dropped 3 bases and J dropped 7; count of bases not matched to a gene: 4. In DNA, the CDR3 is TGTGCCAGCAGTTTTCAGGGGGCGCGTGGCTACACCTTC. Amino acids: CASSFQGARGYTF.

This clonotype has at least ten counts. This rearrangement joins TRBV5-1 to TRBJ1-4; a weak D match, TRBD1 (5 bases). CDR1 SGHRS and CDR2 YFSETQ come from the germline V gene. The CDR3 extends over 14 amino acids. V lost 0 bases, J lost 12 bases, and 15 bases lay in between. The DNA for the CDR3 is TGCGCCAGCAGCTTGGCAATGTATGGGGGAGAACTGTTTTTT. It is translated as CASSLAMYGGELFF.

This clonotype was seen at least ten times. The chain joins TRBV14 to TRBJ2-1; 9 nucleotides agree with TRBD1. CDR1 is SGHDN, CDR2 FVKESK, per germline. The CDR3 totals 15 residues. Losses at the gene ends were 3 bases for V and 14 bases for J; bases not matched to a gene: 14. The CDR3 loop reads CASSHRDREGGYEFF. In DNA, the CDR3 is TGTGCCAGCAGCCACCGGGACAGGGAAGGAGGGTATGAGTTCTTC.

In its sample, this clonotype was seen many times. The V gene is TRBV5-5, the J gene TRBJ2-2; 8 bases are shared with TRBD1. J gave up 5 bases and V 6 bases, and 6 bases lay outside the gene matches. The CDR3 length is 14 residues. CDR1 is SGHKS and CDR2 is YYEKEE in the germline V gene (reference sequence). The CDR3 loop reads CASIPGQGTGELFF. CDR3 sequence (DNA): TGTGCCAGCATCCCCGGACAGGGTACCGGGGAGCTGTTTTTT.

Only a few counts were recorded for this clonotype. CDR3 sequence reads: CASSFSSSSYEQYF. For the CDR3, the DNA is TGTGCCAGCAGCTTTTCTAGTAGCTCCTACGAGCAGTACTTC. The rearrangement links TRBV9 to TRBJ2-7; D is ambiguous. Trimming stripped 4 bases from V and 0 bases from J, with 11 bases between. Germline CDR1 reads SGDLS; CDR2 reads YYNGEE. This CDR3 is built from 14 residues.